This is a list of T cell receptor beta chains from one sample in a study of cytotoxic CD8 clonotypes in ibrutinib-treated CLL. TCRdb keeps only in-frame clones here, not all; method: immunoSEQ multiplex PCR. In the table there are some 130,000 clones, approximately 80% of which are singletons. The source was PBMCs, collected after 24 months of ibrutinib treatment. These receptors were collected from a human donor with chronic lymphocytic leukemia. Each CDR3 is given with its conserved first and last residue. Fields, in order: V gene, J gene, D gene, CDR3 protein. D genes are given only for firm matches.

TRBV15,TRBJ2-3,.,CATSRPGTPGELKTQYF
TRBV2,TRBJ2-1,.,CASDSSGLMEQFF
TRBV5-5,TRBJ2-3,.,CASSFSDTDTQYF
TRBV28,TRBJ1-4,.,CASSLRQSDNEKLFF
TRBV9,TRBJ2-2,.,CASSPLAENTGELFF
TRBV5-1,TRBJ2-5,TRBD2,CASSLGTSGETQYF
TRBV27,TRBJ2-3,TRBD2,CASSPAGTTSTDTQYF
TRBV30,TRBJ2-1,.,CAWRARGYNEQFF
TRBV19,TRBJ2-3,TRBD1,CASSILTGGVPDTQYF
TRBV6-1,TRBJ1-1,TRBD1,CASSKETGVNTEAFF
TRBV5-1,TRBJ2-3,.,CASSSGIPANGAVGTDTQYF
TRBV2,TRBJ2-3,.,CASSETGFADTQYF
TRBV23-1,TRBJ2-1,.,CASSPGLKNEQFF
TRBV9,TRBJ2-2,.,CASSVGPGGNTGELFF
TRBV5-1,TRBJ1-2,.,CASSPDLTYQGGYTF